Shown below are 25 T cell receptor beta chains from a single sample sequenced in a study of control samples from healthy donors and cancer patients. The table came from immunoSEQ multiplex PCR; TCRdb's copy has only in-frame clones and leaves some out. This sample has approximately 160,000 clones; about 94% occur once, and the top ten carry roughly 4%. The sequencing input was blood. These TCRs come from a woman aged 55-70 years in good health.

The CDR3 coding sequence is TGTGCCACCAGTGATTCAGGGGGCCCTATCCCCGACGAGCAGTACTTC. It specifies CATSDSGGPIPDEQYF. This sequence joins TRBV24-1 and TRBJ2-7, with 8 bases matching TRBD1. CDR1 is KGHDR and CDR2 is SFDVKD in the germline V gene. This CDR3 comprises 16 residues. V lost 2 bases, J lost 5 bases, and 10 bases stayed unmatched.

The V and J genes are TRBV9 and TRBJ2-5; D not certain. There are 14 residues in the CDR3. Trimming left V 0 bases short and J 5 bases short, with 11 bases between. Germline CDR1 is SGDLS and CDR2 is YYNGEE. The CDR3 region has the DNA TGTGCCAGCAGCGTAGCCGGCTCCTTGGAGACCCAGTACTTC. Its protein product is CASSVAGSLETQYF.

The rearrangement links TRBV6-5 to TRBJ1-6, with D possibly TRBD1 on 6 matching bases. V was cut by 4 bases and J by 4 bases, with 14 bases left in between. This CDR3 region has 16 residues. Germline V gene lookup returns CDR1 MNHEY and CDR2 SVGAGI. CDR3 DNA: TGTGCCAGCAGTTCCCGGACAGTTTCATATAATTCACCCCTCCACTTT. The encoded protein is CASSSRTVSYNSPLHF.

The chain links TRBV5-1 to TRBJ1-5; no reliable D call. This CDR3 comprises 17 residues. Trimming removed 3 bases at V and 0 bases at J, with 16 bases between. Germline V gene sequence: CDR1 SGHRS, CDR2 YFSETQ. The CDR3: CASSSAVAAYSNQPQHF. Here the CDR3 DNA reads TGCGCCAGCAGCTCTGCGGTTGCAGCTTATAGCAATCAGCCCCAGCATTTT. The full variable domain, completed using reference TRBV5-1 and TRBJ1-5, is KAGVTQTPRYLIKTRGQQVTLSCSPISGHRSVSWYQQTPGQGLQFLFEYFSETQRNKGNFPGRFSGRQFSNSRSEMNVSTLELGDSALYLCASSSAVAAYSNQPQHFGDGTRLSIL.

V and J are TRBV28 and TRBJ1-3, with unresolved D. The CDR3 extends over 15 amino acids. Trimming removed 2 bases from V and 0 bases from J, with 8 bases in between. Germline V gene lookup returns CDR1 MDHEN and CDR2 SYDVKM. CDR3 sequence: CASSLGRNSGNTIYF. CDR3 coding DNA: TGTGCCAGCAGTTTAGGCAGGAACTCTGGAAACACCATATATTTT. The whole variable domain, filled in from reference TRBV28 and TRBJ1-3, reads DVKVTQSSRYLVKRTGEKVFLECVQDMDHENMFWYRQDPGLGLRLIYFSYDVKMKEKGDIPEGYSVSREKKERFSLILESASTNQTSMYLCASSLGRNSGNTIYFGEGSWLTVV.

This chain connects TRBV6-2 or TRBV6-3 to TRBJ2-1, with 9 bases fitting TRBD1. The CDR3 contains 16 residues. V lost 4 bases and J lost 2; bases outside the gene matches: 6. From germline, CDR1 is MNHEY and CDR2 SVGEGT. CDR3 DNA: TGTGCCAGCAGTTCCGAACAGGGGGCGACCTACAATGAGCAGTTCTTC. Its translation: CASSSEQGATYNEQFF.

The CDR3 coding sequence is TGTGCCAGCAGTTCCACAGGGGGTACTCAGCCCCAGCATTTT. Its translation: CASSSTGGTQPQHF. The chain uses TRBV6-6 and TRBJ1-5; 8 positions match TRBD1. CDR1 is MNHNY, CDR2 SVGAGI, per germline (reference sequence). V was clipped by 4 bases and J by 6 bases; unmatched bases: 5. The CDR3 extends over 14 amino acids.

V gene TRBV7-3 combines with J gene TRBJ1-6, with D possibly being TRBD1 (5 bases). Germline V CDR1 and CDR2: SGHTA, FQGTGA. This CDR3 region has 16 residues. V was clipped by 1 base and J by 7 bases, with 14 bases between them. DNA for the CDR3: TGTGCCAGCAGCTTAAAGGGGAGACGGGAAAATTCACCCCTCCACTTT. It encodes CASSLKGRRENSPLHF.

V is TRBV6-2 or TRBV6-3 and J is TRBJ1-2; no firm D call. Germline CDR1 and CDR2: MNHEY and SVGEGT. CDR3 length: 16 amino acids. Trimming shortened V by 0 bases and J by 1 base, and 12 bases separated the two germline ends. Here the CDR3 DNA reads TGTGCCAGCAGTTACTCGAGCGACCGACATAACTATGGCTACACCTTC. Its translation: CASSYSSDRHNYGYTF.

V is TRBV19 and J is TRBJ1-2; 8 nucleotides align to TRBD1. This CDR3 comprises 16 residues. CDR1 is LNHDA, CDR2 SQIVND, per germline (reference sequence). V lost 5 bases and J lost 4; bases outside the gene matches: 12. The CDR3 DNA sequence: TGTGCCAGTAGTGTTATGCAGGGGGCGCTTGGCTATGGCTACACCTTC. It translates to CASSVMQGALGYGYTF.

V usage is TRBV30 and J usage is TRBJ1-4; D is possibly TRBD1 (5 bases). The germline V gene encodes CDR1 GTSNPN and CDR2 SVGIG (reference sequence). V gave up 0 bases and J gave up 7 bases, with 12 bases separating them. The CDR3 has 14 amino acids. The CDR3 nucleotides are TGTGCCTGGAGTGTGGGGATTGGGGGTGAAAAACTGTTTTTT. Protein sequence: CAWSVGIGGEKLFF.

This clone was seen a single time. The chain uses TRBV5-4 and TRBJ2-3, with 9 bases identical to TRBD1. Germline V gives CDR1 SGHNT, CDR2 YYREEE (reference sequence). The CDR3 has 15 amino acids. With V trimmed by 2 bases and J by 5 bases, 6 bases remained unmatched. The CDR3 reads CASSFGTGYLDTQYF. CDR3 coding DNA: TGTGCCAGCAGCTTCGGGACAGGGTATCTAGATACGCAGTATTTT.

The rearrangement joins TRBV4-1 to TRBJ1-2; unclear D gene. The germline gives CDR1 MGHRA, CDR2 YSYEKL. V lost 1 base and J lost 7, with 19 bases in between. The CDR3 length is 16 residues. CDR3 nucleotide sequence: TGCGCCAGCAGCCAAGTGCAAGGCGACTCCTATGGTGGCTACACCTTC. This encodes CASSQVQGDSYGGYTF.

The V and J genes are TRBV18 and TRBJ1-1, with 8 bases identical to TRBD1. The germline gives CDR1 KGHSH, CDR2 LQKENI. V trimming: 2 bases; J trimming: 7 bases; junction bases outside the gene matches: 6. The CDR3 covers 14 residues. The CDR3 DNA is TGTGCCAGCTCACCAAAAGGGACAGGTAGTGAAGCTTTCTTT. Protein product: CASSPKGTGSEAFF. Drawing the rest from reference TRBV18 and TRBJ1-1, the complete variable domain is NAGVMQNPRHLVRRRGQEARLRCSPMKGHSHVYWYRQLPEEGLKFMVYLQKENIIDESGMPKERFSAEFPKEGPSILRIQQVVRGDSAAYFCASSPKGTGSEAFFGQGTRLTVV.

The chain employs TRBV5-6 and TRBJ1-5, with D hard to call. This CDR3 region has 13 residues. The germline gives CDR1 SGHDT, CDR2 YYEEEE. V was shortened by 5 bases and J by 4 bases, with 10 bases between the two germline ends. The CDR3, as DNA: TGTGCCAGCAGTGAGTGGGGTAATCAGCCCCAGCATTTT. Translated: CASSEWGNQPQHF.

This clone was found once. The chain links TRBV18 to TRBJ1-6; a weak D match, TRBD1 (5 bases). The CDR3 extends over 15 amino acids. Between the trimmed V and J ends, which lost 6 bases and 10 bases, there was a span of 19 bases. CDR1 is KGHSH and CDR2 is LQKENI in the germline V gene. CDR3 nucleotides: TGTGCCAGCTCTCCCGCCGGCAGGGAGGAATCACCCCTCCACTTT. Its translation: CASSPAGREESPLHF.

The chain is built from TRBV7-9 and TRBJ1-2; D gene unclear. Looked up from germline, CDR1 is SEHNR and CDR2 is FQNEAQ (reference sequence). The V and J ends lost 6 bases and 7 bases respectively, with 15 bases between them. The CDR3 spans 13 residues. The CDR3 here is CASSITALLGYTF. DNA for the CDR3: TGTGCCAGCAGTATAACAGCGCTTCTTGGCTACACCTTC.

The rearrangement links TRBV27 to TRBJ2-7, with 7 bases that match TRBD1. V trimming: 3 bases; J trimming: 9 bases; junction bases outside the gene matches: 14. The CDR3 spans 15 residues. Germline CDR1 is MNHEY and CDR2 is SMNVEV (reference sequence). Here the CDR3 DNA reads TGTGCCAGCAGTTTTGCCGGGACAGCCCTAGTTTTGCAGTACTTC. Residues: CASSFAGTALVLQYF.

This clone was seen once. V and J are TRBV19 and TRBJ2-3; possible D gene TRBD2, 7 bases. The CDR3 is 15 residues long. Germline V gives CDR1 LNHDA, CDR2 SQIVND (reference sequence). V lost 5 bases to trimming and J lost 0 bases, with 12 bases between them. Written as DNA, the CDR3 is TGTGCCAGTAGTCACGGGGGGCACAGCACAGATACGCAGTATTTT. This codes for CASSHGGHSTDTQYF. Together with reference TRBV19 and TRBJ2-3, the CDR3 gives the full variable domain: DGGITQSPKYLFRKEGQNVTLSCEQNLNHDAMYWYRQDPGQGLRLIYYSQIVNDFQKGDIAEGYSVSREKKESFPLTVTSAQKNPTAFYLCASSHGGHSTDTQYFGPGTRLTVL.

The V call is TRBV7-8, the J call TRBJ2-2, with D possibly being TRBD1 (6 bases). Per the germline V gene, CDR1 is SGHVS and CDR2 is FQNEAQ. The CDR3 totals 15 residues. Trimming pared 4 bases from V and 2 bases from J, leaving 11 bases between. The CDR3 DNA is TGTGCCAGCAGCTGGGGGACACTCAACACCGGGGAGCTGTTTTTT. Amino acid sequence: CASSWGTLNTGELFF.

V usage is TRBV9 and J usage is TRBJ1-6; possible D gene TRBD1, 5 bases. This CDR3 region has 14 residues. Germline CDR1 is SGDLS and CDR2 is YYNGEE. The V and J ends lost 4 bases and 6 bases respectively, with 11 bases between them. In nucleotides, the CDR3 is TGTGCCAGCAGCCAGGGACGGACTAATTCACCCCTCCACTTT. Protein: CASSQGRTNSPLHF.

The chain couples TRBV19 to TRBJ2-5; D is unclear. The germline gives CDR1 LNHDA, CDR2 SQIVND (reference sequence). Trimming left V 4 bases short and J 2 bases short, with 11 bases between. The CDR3 covers 14 residues. This CDR3 reads CASSTSSAQETQYF. CDR3 sequence (DNA): TGTGCCAGTAGTACGTCAAGCGCGCAAGAGACCCAGTACTTC.

The gene calls are TRBV5-1 and TRBJ2-2; TRBD2 matches at 9 bases. This CDR3 has 17 residues. Per the germline V gene, CDR1 is SGHRS and CDR2 is YFSETQ. Trimming removed 7 bases from V and 6 bases from J; junction bases left unmatched: 16. For the CDR3, the DNA is TGCGCCAGCGGCCGGTTAGCGGGGGACCGGTACGCCGGGGAGCTGTTTTTT. This translates into CASGRLAGDRYAGELFF.

The rearrangement joins TRBV9 to TRBJ2-5; TRBD2 might be the D (5 bases). V dropped 2 bases and J dropped 3 bases, with 11 bases sitting between them. CDR1 and CDR2 from the germline V gene are SGDLS and YYNGEE. The CDR3 is made up of 14 amino acids. CDR3 in amino acids: CASSVGVSEETQYF. The CDR3 nucleotides read TGTGCCAGCAGCGTCGGGGTCTCAGAAGAGACCCAGTACTTC.

This chain joins TRBV19 and TRBJ2-1; perhaps TRBD2 as D (5 bases). V was clipped by 5 bases and J by 6 bases, with 11 bases between them. Germline V gives CDR1 LNHDA, CDR2 SQIVND (reference sequence). This CDR3 is built from 13 residues. CDR3: CASSGGLVNEQFF. CDR3 in DNA: TGTGCCAGTAGTGGCGGGCTAGTCAATGAGCAGTTCTTC.